Listed here are 11 T cell receptor beta chains from one sample, sequenced in a study of blood T cell repertoires in COVID-19. Generated by immunoSEQ multiplex PCR, the TCRdb table keeps only in-frame clones and is missing some. Among hundreds of thousands of clones listed, around 88% were seen once. The sample taken for sequencing was PBMCs or T cells enriched from blood (not recorded which). All receptors come from a man in his forties who had recovered from COVID-19.

A single count supports this clone. This rearrangement joins TRBV29-1 to TRBJ2-7; possibly TRBD2 for D (6 bases). CDR1 SQVTM and CDR2 ANQGSEA come from the germline V gene. V was pared by 3 bases and J by 6 bases, with 15 bases between. The length of the CDR3 is 13 residues. CDR3 coding DNA: TGCAGCGTTGAGGGGAGGCCCGAGGGCGAGCAGTACTTC. As protein: CSVEGRPEGEQYF.

The chain uses TRBV19 and TRBJ2-2, with TRBD2 matching over 8 bases. The CDR3 runs 14 residues. Germline V gene sequence: CDR1 LNHDA, CDR2 SQIVND (reference sequence). Unmatched junction bases numbered 6, after V lost 6 bases and J lost 6 bases. CDR3 DNA sequence: TGTGCCAGTAGGGGGACTAGTGCGCCCGGGGAGCTGTTTTTT. It encodes CASRGTSAPGELFF.

Here the CDR3 DNA reads TGTGCCAGCAGCGGGACGGGGGAGCATGGCGGGGAGCAGTTCTTC. Amino acid sequence: CASSGTGEHGGEQFF. The V call is TRBV7-8, the J call TRBJ2-1; D perhaps matches TRBD2 (6 bases). V gave up 5 bases and J gave up 10 bases, with 21 bases separating them. Germline-derived CDR1 and CDR2 are SGHVS and FQNEAQ. The CDR3 consists of 15 residues.

The chain has TRBV12-3 or TRBV12-4 and TRBJ2-1; D is possibly TRBD2 (6 bases). V gave up 6 bases and J gave up 5 bases, with 11 bases separating them. CDR3 length equals 13 residues. CDR3 nucleotides: TGTGCCAGCAGCAAGGGACTGGACAATGAGCAGTTCTTC. Translating gives CASSKGLDNEQFF.

J is TRBJ1-2 and V is TRBV7-8, with TRBD1 identical over 10 bases. With 2 bases clipped from V and 2 bases from J, the junction kept 5 bases outside the gene matches. In germline, CDR1 is SGHVS, CDR2 FQNEAQ. This CDR3 region has 16 residues. CDR3 in DNA: TGTGCCAGCAGCTTAAGTCTGGGACAGGGGAACTATGGCTACACCTTC. It encodes CASSLSLGQGNYGYTF. Together with reference TRBV7-8 and TRBJ1-2, the CDR3 gives the full variable domain: GAGVSQSPRYKVAKRGQDVALRCDPISGHVSLFWYQQALGQGPEFLTYFQNEAQLDKSGLPSDRFFAERPEGSVSTLKIQRTQQEDSAVYLCASSLSLGQGNYGYTFGSGTRLTVV.

This chain joins TRBV12-3 or TRBV12-4 and TRBJ2-3, with 7 bases aligning to TRBD2. V dropped 2 bases and J dropped 5; count of bases not matched to a gene: 1. This CDR3 has 13 amino acids. CDR3: CASSLSGGDTQYF. CDR3 bases: TGTGCCAGCAGTTTATCGGGGGGAGATACGCAGTATTTT.

V and J are TRBV11-2 and TRBJ1-1, with 8 bases lining up with TRBD1. V lost 5 bases, J lost 3 bases, and 8 bases stayed unmatched. This CDR3 is 15 amino acids long. Germline V CDR1 and CDR2: SGHAT, FQNNGV. CDR3 bases: TGTGCCAGCAGCCCTCGGACAGGGTGGGACACTGAAGCTTTCTTT. Its translation: CASSPRTGWDTEAFF. Complete variable domain (other parts from reference TRBV11-2 and TRBJ1-1): EAGVAQSPRYKIIEKRQSVAFWCNPISGHATLYWYQQILGQGPKLLIQFQNNGVVDDSQLPKDRFSAERLKGVDSTLKIQPAKLEDSAVYLCASSPRTGWDTEAFFGQGTRLTVV.

The chain is built from TRBV25-1 and TRBJ1-2; TRBD1 aligns across 11 bases. With V trimmed by 7 bases and J by 7 bases, 5 bases remained unmatched. This CDR3 contains 13 residues. Germline-derived CDR1 and CDR2 are MGHDK and SYGVNS. In DNA form, the CDR3 reads TGTGCCAGCACCGGGACAGGGGGACTTGGCTACACCTTC. This sequence encodes CASTGTGGLGYTF.

The chain uses TRBV7-3 and TRBJ1-1; D might be TRBD1 (5 bases). The CDR3 has 14 residues. The V gene lost 2 bases and the J gene lost 2 bases, with 9 bases spanning the gap. Germline CDR1 is SGHTA and CDR2 is FQGTGA. The chain's CDR3 is CASSLQGRNTEAFF. The CDR3 coding sequence is TGTGCCAGCAGCTTACAGGGCCGAAACACTGAAGCTTTCTTT. Using reference TRBV7-3 and TRBJ1-1 for the parts outside the CDR3, the full variable domain is GAGVSQTPSNKVTEKGKYVELRCDPISGHTALYWYRQSLGQGPEFLIYFQGTGAADDSGLPNDRFFAVRPEGSVSTLKIQRTERGDSAVYLCASSLQGRNTEAFFGQGTRLTVV.

The chain is built from TRBV7-9 and TRBJ2-1, with 9 positions matching TRBD2. V shed 3 bases and J 6 bases; nucleotides not matched to a gene: 12. Germline assignment: CDR1 SEHNR and CDR2 FQNEAQ (reference sequence). The CDR3 runs 17 residues. This chain's CDR3 is CASSFRGGGRAGNEQFF. The CDR3 region has the DNA TGTGCCAGCAGCTTCCGGGGCGGCGGGAGGGCAGGCAATGAGCAGTTCTTC.

The table lists this clone with a count of one. CDR3 nucleotide sequence: TGTGCCAGCAGCTTCCCGGGACACCAAGGATCCTACGAGCAGTACTTC. Amino acids: CASSFPGHQGSYEQYF. The gene calls are TRBV5-5 and TRBJ2-7; possibly TRBD1 for D (6 bases). CDR3 size: 16 residues. The germline CDR1 and CDR2 sequences are SGHKS and YYEKEE (reference sequence). V was trimmed by 2 bases and J by 1 base, leaving 16 bases between them.